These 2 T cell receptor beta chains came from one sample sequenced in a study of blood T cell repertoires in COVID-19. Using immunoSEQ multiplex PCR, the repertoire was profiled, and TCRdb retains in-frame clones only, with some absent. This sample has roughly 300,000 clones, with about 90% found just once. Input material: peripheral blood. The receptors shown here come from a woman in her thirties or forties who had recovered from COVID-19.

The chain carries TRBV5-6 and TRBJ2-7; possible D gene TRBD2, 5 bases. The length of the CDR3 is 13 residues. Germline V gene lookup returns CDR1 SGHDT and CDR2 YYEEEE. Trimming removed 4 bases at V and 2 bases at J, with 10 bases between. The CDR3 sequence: CASSPGVTYEQYF. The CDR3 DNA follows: TGTGCCAGCAGCCCCGGGGTTACCTACGAGCAGTACTTC.

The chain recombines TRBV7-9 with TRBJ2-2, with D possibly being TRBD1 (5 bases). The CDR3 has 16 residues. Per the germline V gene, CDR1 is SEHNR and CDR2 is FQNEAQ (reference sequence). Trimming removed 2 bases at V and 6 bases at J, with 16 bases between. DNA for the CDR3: TGTGCCAGCAGCTTAATATTCCAGGGCGGCCCCGGGGAGCTGTTTTTT. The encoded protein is CASSLIFQGGPGELFF.